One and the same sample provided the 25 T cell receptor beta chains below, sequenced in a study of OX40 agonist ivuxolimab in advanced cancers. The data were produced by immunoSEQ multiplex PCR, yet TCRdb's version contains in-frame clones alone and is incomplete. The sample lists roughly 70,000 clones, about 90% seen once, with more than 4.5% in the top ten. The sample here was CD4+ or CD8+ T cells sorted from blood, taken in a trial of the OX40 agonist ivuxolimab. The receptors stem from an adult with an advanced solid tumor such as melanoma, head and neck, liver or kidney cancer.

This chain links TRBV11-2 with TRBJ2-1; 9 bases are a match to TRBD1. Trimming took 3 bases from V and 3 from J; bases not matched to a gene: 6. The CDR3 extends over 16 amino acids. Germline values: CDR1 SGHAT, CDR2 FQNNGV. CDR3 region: CASSFWGTGFYNEQFF. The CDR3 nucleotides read TGTGCCAGCAGCTTTTGGGGGACAGGGTTCTACAATGAGCAGTTCTTC. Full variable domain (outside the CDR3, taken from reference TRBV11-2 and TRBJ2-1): EAGVAQSPRYKIIEKRQSVAFWCNPISGHATLYWYQQILGQGPKLLIQFQNNGVVDDSQLPKDRFSAERLKGVDSTLKIQPAKLEDSAVYLCASSFWGTGFYNEQFFGPGTRLTVL.

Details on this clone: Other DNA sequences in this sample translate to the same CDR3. The CDR3 coding sequence is TGTGCCAGCAGCTTAGGGGGGGACGAGCAGTACTTC. Its translation: CASSLGGDEQYF. This chain joins TRBV7-9 and TRBJ2-7, with D possibly being TRBD2 (6 bases). CDR3 size: 12 residues. The V gene's germline CDR1 is SEHNR and CDR2 FQNEAQ (reference sequence). Trimming pared 1 base from V and 5 bases from J, leaving 6 bases between.

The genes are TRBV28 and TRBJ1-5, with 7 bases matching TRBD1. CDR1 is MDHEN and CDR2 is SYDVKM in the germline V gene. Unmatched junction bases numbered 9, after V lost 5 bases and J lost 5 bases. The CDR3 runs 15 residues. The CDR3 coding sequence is TGTGCCAGCAGTGAGGGGGACAGAGGGGATCAGCCCCAGCATTTT. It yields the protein CASSEGDRGDQPQHF.

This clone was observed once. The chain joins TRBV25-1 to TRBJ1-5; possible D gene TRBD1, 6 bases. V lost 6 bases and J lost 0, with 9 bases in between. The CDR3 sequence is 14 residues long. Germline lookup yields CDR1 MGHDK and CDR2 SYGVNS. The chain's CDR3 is CASSSGVSNQPQHF. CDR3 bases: TGTGCCAGCAGCTCAGGGGTTAGCAATCAGCCCCAGCATTTT.

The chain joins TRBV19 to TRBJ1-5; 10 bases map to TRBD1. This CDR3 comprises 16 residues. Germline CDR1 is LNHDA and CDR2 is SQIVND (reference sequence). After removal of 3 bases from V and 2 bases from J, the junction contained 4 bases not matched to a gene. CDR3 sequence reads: CASSIGDRGGNQPQHF. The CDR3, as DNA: TGTGCCAGTAGTATCGGGGACAGGGGTGGCAATCAGCCCCAGCATTTT.

The DNA of the CDR3 is TGTGCCAGCAGCGATCGGACTAGCCTACGCAATGAGCAGTTCTTC. Protein sequence: CASSDRTSLRNEQFF. The chain recombines TRBV13 with TRBJ2-1, with TRBD2 identical over 8 bases. CDR3 length: 15 residues. Germline V gene lookup returns CDR1 PRHDT and CDR2 FYEKMQ (reference sequence). Trimming removed 5 bases from V and 6 bases from J; junction bases left unmatched: 9. The full variable domain, in which reference TRBV13 and TRBJ2-1 provide the parts outside the CDR3, is AAGVIQSPRHLIKEKRETATLKCYPIPRHDTVYWYQQGPGQDPQFLISFYEKMQSDKGSIPDRFSAQQFSDYHSELNMSSLELGDSALYFCASSDRTSLRNEQFFGPGTRLTVL.

The CDR3 DNA follows: TGTGCCAGCAGCTTAGGACTTGAAGAGCAGTACTTC. It specifies CASSLGLEEQYF. The gene calls are TRBV7-9 and TRBJ2-7; unclear D gene. CDR3 length: 12 residues. V lost 1 base and J 7 bases, leaving 8 bases between the germline ends. Germline V gene lookup returns CDR1 SEHNR and CDR2 FQNEAQ (reference sequence).

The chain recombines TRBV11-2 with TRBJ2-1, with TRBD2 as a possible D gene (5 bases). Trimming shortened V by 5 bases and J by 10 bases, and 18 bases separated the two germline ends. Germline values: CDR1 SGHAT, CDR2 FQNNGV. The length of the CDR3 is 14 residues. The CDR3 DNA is TGTGCCAGCAGCCTCTGGACTCTAGGAATAGAGCAGTTCTTC. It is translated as CASSLWTLGIEQFF. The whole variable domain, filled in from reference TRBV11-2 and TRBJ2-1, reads EAGVAQSPRYKIIEKRQSVAFWCNPISGHATLYWYQQILGQGPKLLIQFQNNGVVDDSQLPKDRFSAERLKGVDSTLKIQPAKLEDSAVYLCASSLWTLGIEQFFGPGTRLTVL.

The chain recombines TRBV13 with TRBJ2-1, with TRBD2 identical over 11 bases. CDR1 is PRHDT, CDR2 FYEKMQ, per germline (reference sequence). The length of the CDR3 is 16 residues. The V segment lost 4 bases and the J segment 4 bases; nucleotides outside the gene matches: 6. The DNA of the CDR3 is TGTGCCAGCAGCTCAAGACTAGCGGGGCCTTACAATGAGCAGTTCTTC. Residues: CASSSRLAGPYNEQFF.

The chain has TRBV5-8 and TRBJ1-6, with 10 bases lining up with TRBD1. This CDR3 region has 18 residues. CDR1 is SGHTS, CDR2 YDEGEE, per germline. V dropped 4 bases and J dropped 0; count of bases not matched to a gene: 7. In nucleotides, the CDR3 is TGTGCCAGCAGCGGGGACAGGGGCTCGAGCTCCTATAATTCACCCCTCCACTTT. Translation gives CASSGDRGSSSYNSPLHF.

CDR3 nucleotides: TGTGCCAGCAGTTCGACAGGGGGCCCCTACGAGCAGTACTTC. Translated: CASSSTGGPYEQYF. The chain combines TRBV28 with TRBJ2-7; TRBD1 matches at 10 bases. With 4 bases clipped from V and 2 bases from J, the junction kept 2 bases outside the gene matches. Germline V gene sequence: CDR1 MDHEN, CDR2 SYDVKM. The CDR3 spans 14 residues.

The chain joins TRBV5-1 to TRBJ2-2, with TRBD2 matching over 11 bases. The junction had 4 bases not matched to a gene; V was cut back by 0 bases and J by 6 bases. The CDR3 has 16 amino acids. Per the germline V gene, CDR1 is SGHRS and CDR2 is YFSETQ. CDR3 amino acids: CASSLDLAGGPGELFF. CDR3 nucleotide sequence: TGCGCCAGCAGCTTGGACCTAGCGGGAGGACCCGGGGAGCTGTTTTTT.

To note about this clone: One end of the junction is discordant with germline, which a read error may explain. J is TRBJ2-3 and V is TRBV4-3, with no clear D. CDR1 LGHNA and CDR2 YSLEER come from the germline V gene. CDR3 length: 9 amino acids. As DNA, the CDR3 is TGCGCCAGCAGCCTTCCTAGAACCTTT. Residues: CASSLPRTF.

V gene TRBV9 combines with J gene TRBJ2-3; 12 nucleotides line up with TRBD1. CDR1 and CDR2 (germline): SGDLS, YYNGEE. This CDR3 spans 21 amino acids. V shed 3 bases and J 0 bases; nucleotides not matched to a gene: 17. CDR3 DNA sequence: TGTGCCAGCAGCGGGGAGGGGGACAGGGGGCGCTGGACCTCTAGCACAGATACGCAGTATTTT. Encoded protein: CASSGEGDRGRWTSSTDTQYF.

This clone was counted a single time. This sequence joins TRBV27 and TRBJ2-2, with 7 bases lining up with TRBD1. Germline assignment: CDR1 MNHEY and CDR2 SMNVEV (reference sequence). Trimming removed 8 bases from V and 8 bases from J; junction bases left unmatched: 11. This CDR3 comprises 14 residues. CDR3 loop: CASSDRVEAGELFF. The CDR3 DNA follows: TGTGCCAGCTCTGACAGGGTAGAGGCAGGGGAGCTGTTTTTT.

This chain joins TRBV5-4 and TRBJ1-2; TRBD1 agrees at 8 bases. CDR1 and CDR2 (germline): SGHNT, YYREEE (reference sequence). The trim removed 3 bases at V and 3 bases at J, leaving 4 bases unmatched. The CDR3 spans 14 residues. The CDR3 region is CASSWPGQDYGYTF. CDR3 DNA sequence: TGTGCCAGCAGCTGGCCGGGACAGGACTATGGCTACACCTTC.

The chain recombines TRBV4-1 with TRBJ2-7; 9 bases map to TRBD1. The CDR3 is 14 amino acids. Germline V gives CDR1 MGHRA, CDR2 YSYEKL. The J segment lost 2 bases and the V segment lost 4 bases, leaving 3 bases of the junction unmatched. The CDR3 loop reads CASSLGQGPYEQYF. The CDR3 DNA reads TGCGCCAGCAGCCTGGGACAGGGACCCTACGAGCAGTACTTC.

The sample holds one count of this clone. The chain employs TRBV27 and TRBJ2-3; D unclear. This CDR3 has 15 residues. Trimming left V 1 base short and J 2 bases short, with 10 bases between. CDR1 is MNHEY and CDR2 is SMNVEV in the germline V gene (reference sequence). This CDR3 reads CASSLYLPHTDTQYF. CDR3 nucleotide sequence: TGTGCCAGCAGTTTATACCTCCCCCACACAGATACGCAGTATTTT.

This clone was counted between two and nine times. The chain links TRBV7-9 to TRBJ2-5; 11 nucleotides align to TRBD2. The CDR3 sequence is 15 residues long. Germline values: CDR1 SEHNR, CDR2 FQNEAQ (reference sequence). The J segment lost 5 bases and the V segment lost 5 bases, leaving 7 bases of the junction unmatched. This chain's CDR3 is CASSTLAGGPETQYF. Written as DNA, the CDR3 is TGTGCCAGCAGCACTTTAGCGGGAGGGCCTGAGACCCAGTACTTC.

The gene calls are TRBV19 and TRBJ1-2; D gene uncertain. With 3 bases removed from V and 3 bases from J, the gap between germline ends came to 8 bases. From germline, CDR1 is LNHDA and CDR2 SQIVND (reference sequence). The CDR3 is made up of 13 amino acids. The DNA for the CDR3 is TGTGCCAGTAGTATTCGCATCCACTATGGCTACACCTTC. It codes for CASSIRIHYGYTF.

The CDR3 reads CASSEIVDNEKLFF. The CDR3 coding sequence is TGTGCCAGCAGTGAAATCGTCGATAATGAAAAACTGTTTTTT. The rearrangement joins TRBV2 to TRBJ1-4; D is unresolved. The CDR3 covers 14 residues. V was pared by 2 bases and J by 4 bases, with 8 bases between. The V gene's germline CDR1 is SNHLY and CDR2 FYNNEI.

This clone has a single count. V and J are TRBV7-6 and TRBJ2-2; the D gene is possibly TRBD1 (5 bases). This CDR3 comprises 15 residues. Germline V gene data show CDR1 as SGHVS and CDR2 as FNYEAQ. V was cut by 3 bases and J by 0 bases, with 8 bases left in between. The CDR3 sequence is CASSFGASNTGELFF. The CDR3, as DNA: TGTGCCAGCAGCTTTGGGGCGTCGAACACCGGGGAGCTGTTTTTT. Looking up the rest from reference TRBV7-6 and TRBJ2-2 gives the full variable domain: GAGVSQSPRYKVTKRGQDVALRCDPISGHVSLYWYRQALGQGPEFLTYFNYEAQQDKSGLPNDRFSAERPEGSISTLTIQRTEQRDSAMYRCASSFGASNTGELFFGEGSRLTVL.

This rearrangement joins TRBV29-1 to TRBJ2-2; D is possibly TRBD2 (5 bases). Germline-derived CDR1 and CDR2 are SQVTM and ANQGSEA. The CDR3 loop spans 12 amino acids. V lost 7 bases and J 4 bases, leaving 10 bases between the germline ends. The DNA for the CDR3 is TGCAGCGCCCCCCGGGGCACCGGGGAGCTGTTTTTT. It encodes CSAPRGTGELFF.

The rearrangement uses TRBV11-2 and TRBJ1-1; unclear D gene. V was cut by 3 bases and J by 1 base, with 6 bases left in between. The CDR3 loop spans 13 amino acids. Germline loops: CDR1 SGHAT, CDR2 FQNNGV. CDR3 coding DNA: TGTGCCAGCAGCTTCCCAGGGAACACTGAAGCTTTCTTT. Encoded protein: CASSFPGNTEAFF.

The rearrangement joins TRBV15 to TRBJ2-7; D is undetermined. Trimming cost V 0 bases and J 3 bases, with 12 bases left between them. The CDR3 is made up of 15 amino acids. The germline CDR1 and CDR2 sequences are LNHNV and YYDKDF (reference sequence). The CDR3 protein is CATSRDRAPGYEQYF. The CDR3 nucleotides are TGTGCCACCAGCAGAGATAGGGCCCCGGGCTACGAGCAGTACTTC. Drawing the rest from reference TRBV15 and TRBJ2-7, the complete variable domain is DAMVIQNPRYQVTQFGKPVTLSCSQTLNHNVMYWYQQKSSQAPKLLFHYYDKDFNNEADTPDNFQSRRPNTSFCFLDIRSPGLGDTAMYLCATSRDRAPGYEQYFGPGTRLTVT.